Following are 3 T cell receptor beta chains from one sample sequenced in a study of cytomegalovirus exposure and HLA in healthy donors (dated by TCRdb to about 2017). Libraries were constructed by the immunoSEQ multiplex PCR assay. For the multiplex PCR, a mixture combining 60 forward primers for TCR Vbeta segments and 13 reverse primers for TCR Jbeta segments was used. TCRdb stores this immuneACCESS table with in-frame sequences only. Part of the clones is absent; in the studies checked, under half of the shortfall reflects unresolved V genes, and no reason is known for the rest. The sample table shows 130,000 to 150,000 clones, and approximately 84% are seen once. The top ten constitute around a tenth of the sample. Sequencing was carried out using PBMCs. The receptors stem from a woman aged 55-70 years in good health and CMV-seropositive.

V gene TRBV27 combines with J gene TRBJ2-3; 14 bases map to TRBD2. This CDR3 contains 20 residues. J lost 1 base, V lost 5 bases, and 14 bases had no gene match. Germline CDR1 reads MNHEY; CDR2 reads SMNVEV (reference sequence). The DNA of the CDR3 is TGTGCCAGCAGTCCCCGACCGACTAGCGGGAGGGCCCGGGGCACAGATACGCAGTATTTT. This sequence encodes CASSPRPTSGRARGTDTQYF.

This clone was observed a single time. The rearrangement joins TRBV7-9 to TRBJ2-5; D unresolved. This CDR3 spans 12 amino acids. Between the trimmed V and J ends, which lost 4 bases and 4 bases, there was a span of 7 bases. Germline V lookup: CDR1 SEHNR, CDR2 FQNEAQ (reference sequence). The CDR3 protein is CASSSYTETQYF. In DNA, the CDR3 is TGTGCCAGCAGCTCCTATACAGAGACCCAGTACTTC.

V and J are TRBV7-2 and TRBJ1-5, with 7 bases matching TRBD1. The CDR3 runs 15 residues. Trimming at V came to 5 bases and at J to 4 bases, leaving 8 bases not matched to a gene. Germline V gene data show CDR1 as SGHTA and CDR2 as FQGNSA. The chain's CDR3 is CASSPQTGNNQPQHF. CDR3 coding DNA: TGTGCCAGCAGCCCCCAGACAGGGAATAATCAGCCCCAGCATTTT.